What follows are 32 T cell receptor beta chains derived from one specimen sequenced in a study of cytomegalovirus exposure and HLA in healthy donors. The PCR made use of 60 Vbeta and 13 Jbeta primers. TCRdb keeps only in-frame clones here, not all; method: immunoSEQ multiplex PCR. This table holds 160,000 or so clones, over 75% found once. Sequenced: PBMCs. These TCRs come from a woman aged 45 to 65 in good health and CMV-seronegative.

This chain connects TRBV18 to TRBJ1-2; D might be TRBD1 (5 bases). This CDR3 has 17 residues. V lost 1 base, J lost 4 bases, and 19 bases lay in between. The V gene's germline CDR1 is KGHSH and CDR2 LQKENI. CDR3 nucleotides: TGTGCCAGCTCACCACAGGGCGGGGCAGGGAAGAGCTATGGCTACACCTTC. Amino acid sequence: CASSPQGGAGKSYGYTF.

This rearrangement joins TRBV7-6 to TRBJ2-1; 9 bases line up with TRBD1. V was pared by 5 bases and J by 9 bases, with 11 bases of the junction left unmatched. The V gene's germline CDR1 is SGHVS and CDR2 FNYEAQ. This CDR3 has 15 residues. CDR3 protein: CASSHPGTGNPEQFF. CDR3 DNA: TGTGCCAGCAGCCACCCCGGGACAGGGAATCCTGAGCAGTTCTTC.

The rearrangement joins TRBV27 to TRBJ2-5; 7 nucleotides match TRBD1. The DNA end is more similar to TRBJ2-7, so the J call may be wrong. Germline assignment: CDR1 MNHEY and CDR2 SMNVEV (reference sequence). The CDR3 has 15 residues. The CDR3 DNA reads TGTGCCAGCAGCCTATTGGGACAGCGCTCCTACGAGCAGTACTTC. Encoded protein: CASSLLGQRSYEQYF.

Of note for this clone: The junction does not match germline at one end; this may be a read error. This chain links TRBV9 with TRBJ2-3, with 7 bases matching TRBD2. The CDR3 length is 14 residues. Per the germline V gene, CDR1 is SGDLS and CDR2 is YYNGEE. This chain's CDR3 is CASSVERDSLASNF. For the CDR3, the DNA is TGTGCCAGCAGCGTAGAGCGGGACTCCCTAGCCTCCAATTTT.

The rearrangement uses TRBV27 and TRBJ2-7; 9 bases line up with TRBD2. Germline lookup yields CDR1 MNHEY and CDR2 SMNVEV (reference sequence). This CDR3 is 15 amino acids long. V shed 0 bases, J shed 3 bases, and the junction held 3 bases outside the gene matches. CDR3 DNA: TGTGCCAGCAGTTTATCGACTAGCGGCTACTACGAGCAGTACTTC. Translating it yields CASSLSTSGYYEQYF.

The rearrangement links TRBV6-5 to TRBJ2-6; no definite D call. This CDR3 has 13 residues. Germline V gene data show CDR1 as MNHEY and CDR2 as SVGAGI. Trimming removed 3 bases from V and 2 bases from J, with 2 bases in between. The CDR3 coding sequence is TGTGCCAGCAGTTATACTGGGGCCAACGTCCTGACTTTC. Translation gives CASSYTGANVLTF.

V gene TRBV29-1 combines with J gene TRBJ1-1; D call uncertain. The CDR3 extends over 13 amino acids. Deletions cut 1 base from V and 4 bases from J, with 10 bases between. Germline assignment: CDR1 SQVTM and CDR2 ANQGSEA. The CDR3 loop reads CSVEVGRLTEAFF. CDR3 coding DNA: TGCAGCGTTGAAGTGGGGAGGCTCACTGAAGCTTTCTTT.

V and J are TRBV19 and TRBJ1-5; 10 bases match TRBD1. After removal of 6 bases from V and 6 bases from J, the junction contained 8 bases not matched to a gene. Germline CDR1 reads LNHDA; CDR2 reads SQIVND (reference sequence). This CDR3 is 15 amino acids long. CDR3 protein: CASSPDRGRGQPQHF. As DNA, the CDR3 is TGTGCCAGTAGCCCAGACAGGGGGCGAGGTCAGCCCCAGCATTTT.

Here the CDR3 reads CASSPWGHLSGNTIYF. The CDR3 DNA reads TGTGCCAGCAGCCCGTGGGGACACCTCTCTGGAAACACCATATATTTT. The V gene is TRBV9, the J gene TRBJ1-3, with D possibly matching TRBD1 (6 bases). CDR3 length: 16 amino acids. V lost 4 bases and J 0 bases, leaving 14 bases between the germline ends. Germline V gene lookup returns CDR1 SGDLS and CDR2 YYNGEE. The whole variable domain, filled in from reference TRBV9 and TRBJ1-3, reads DSGVTQTPKHLITATGQRVTLRCSPRSGDLSVYWYQQSLDQGLQFLIQYYNGEERAKGNILERFSAQQFPDLHSELNLSSLELGDSALYFCASSPWGHLSGNTIYFGEGSWLTVV.

The rearrangement joins TRBV18 to TRBJ1-2; 11 bases agree with TRBD1. The V segment lost 2 bases and the J segment 7 bases; nucleotides outside the gene matches: 3. Per the germline V gene, CDR1 is KGHSH and CDR2 is LQKENI. The length of the CDR3 is 14 residues. CDR3: CASSPRTGGSGYTF. The CDR3, as DNA: TGTGCCAGCTCACCAAGGACAGGGGGCTCTGGCTACACCTTC.

The gene calls are TRBV7-9 and TRBJ2-7; 9 nucleotides match TRBD1. Germline V lookup: CDR1 SEHNR, CDR2 FQNEAQ (reference sequence). Trimming at V came to 2 bases and at J to 3 bases, leaving 5 bases not matched to a gene. CDR3 length equals 15 residues. The CDR3 spells CASSLSRDRDYEQYF. CDR3 sequence (DNA): TGTGCCAGCAGCTTAAGCCGGGACAGGGACTACGAGCAGTACTTC.

The gene calls are TRBV19 and TRBJ2-3; D gene ambiguous. This CDR3 contains 14 residues. CDR1 and CDR2 (germline): LNHDA, SQIVND (reference sequence). V was trimmed by 5 bases and J by 6 bases, leaving 15 bases between them. The CDR3 reads CASSRLEIWDTQYF. The DNA for the CDR3 is TGTGCCAGTAGTCGACTCGAAATCTGGGATACGCAGTATTTT. The variable domain in full, completed from reference TRBV19 and TRBJ2-3, reads DGGITQSPKYLFRKEGQNVTLSCEQNLNHDAMYWYRQDPGQGLRLIYYSQIVNDFQKGDIAEGYSVSREKKESFPLTVTSAQKNPTAFYLCASSRLEIWDTQYFGPGTRLTVL.

The chain joins TRBV28 to TRBJ1-2; D is unresolved. Deletions cut 7 bases from V and 7 bases from J, with 13 bases between. CDR3 length equals 12 residues. Germline lookup yields CDR1 MDHEN and CDR2 SYDVKM. CDR3 coding DNA: TGTGCCAGCACCCTTTATAGCGGTGGCTACACCTTC. Translation gives CASTLYSGGYTF.

CDR3 bases: TGTGCCAGTAGTCCACCTACAGCTGGCTTCAATCAGCCCCAGCATTTT. Translating it yields CASSPPTAGFNQPQHF. This chain connects TRBV19 to TRBJ1-5; D is uncertain. The CDR3 sequence is 16 residues long. V lost 5 bases and J lost 3, with 17 bases in between. Germline CDR1 and CDR2: LNHDA and SQIVND (reference sequence).

The chain employs TRBV20-1 and TRBJ2-3; 8 positions agree with TRBD1. The CDR3 contains 11 residues. The V and J ends lost 6 bases and 14 bases, in that order; junction bases with no gene match: 10. Germline V gene data show CDR1 as DFQATT and CDR2 as SNEGSKA (reference sequence). The CDR3 sequence is CSAAGGSSRYF. Written as DNA, the CDR3 is TGCAGTGCCGCAGGGGGCTCGTCGAGGTATTTT.

This clone was picked up one time. This chain uses TRBV27 with TRBJ2-3, with D possibly being TRBD2 (7 bases). V was shortened by 7 bases and J by 2 bases, with 16 bases between the two germline ends. Per the germline V gene, CDR1 is MNHEY and CDR2 is SMNVEV (reference sequence). This CDR3 has 15 amino acids. This CDR3 is CASNKRGAYTDTQYF. The DNA of the CDR3 is TGTGCCAGCAACAAACGGGGGGCATACACAGATACGCAGTATTTT.

The chain recombines TRBV5-1 with TRBJ2-3; TRBD2 matches at 10 bases. The CDR3 is 15 residues long. Germline CDR1 is SGHRS and CDR2 is YFSETQ. V gave up 4 bases and J gave up 2 bases; unmatched junction bases: 4. The CDR3 coding sequence is TGCGCCAGCAGCCAAAGCGGGGGGGCCACAGATACGCAGTATTTT. Its translation: CASSQSGGATDTQYF.

The gene calls are TRBV7-8 and TRBJ1-2; 8 bases are shared with TRBD1. The CDR3 totals 15 residues. In germline, CDR1 is SGHVS, CDR2 FQNEAQ. Unmatched junction bases numbered 4, after V lost 1 base and J lost 3 bases. In DNA form, the CDR3 reads TGTGCCAGCAGCTTAGAGGCCAGGGGGCACTATGGCTACACCTTC. It is translated as CASSLEARGHYGYTF.

The rearrangement uses TRBV2 and TRBJ1-1, with D unresolved. This CDR3 has 13 amino acids. Per the germline V gene, CDR1 is SNHLY and CDR2 is FYNNEI. Trimming removed 8 bases at V and 7 bases at J, with 17 bases between. DNA of the CDR3: TGTGCCAGCCGCTCACGGGGAGGTGGTGAAGCTTTCTTT. It codes for CASRSRGGGEAFF.

For this clone: A read error may produce the germline difference seen at one junction end. The J gene is TRBJ2-1, the V gene TRBV4-1; the match to TRBD2 covers 9 bases. The CDR3 contains 14 residues. Germline lookup yields CDR1 MGHRA and CDR2 YSYEKL. Written as DNA, the CDR3 is TGCGCCAGCAGCCCGGGACTAGCAGGGAATGAGCAATTCTTC. Translated, it gives CASSPGLAGNEQFF.

The chain couples TRBV5-4 to TRBJ2-3; 8 positions match TRBD1. Germline values: CDR1 SGHNT, CDR2 YYREEE (reference sequence). V trimming: 3 bases; J trimming: 2 bases; junction bases outside the gene matches: 8. This CDR3 region has 16 residues. The CDR3 region has the DNA TGTGCCAGCAGCTCTCCAGGGGGCGGCCTCACAGATACGCAGTATTTT. Translated, it gives CASSSPGGGLTDTQYF.

This clone was detected only once. The chain carries TRBV29-1 and TRBJ2-6, with 9 bases matching TRBD1. The CDR3 totals 16 residues. CDR1 SQVTM and CDR2 ANQGSEA come from the germline V gene. The V and J ends lost 4 bases and 3 bases, in that order; junction bases with no gene match: 7. In DNA, the CDR3 is TGCAGCGTTGCGTGGGACAGGGATCGTGGGGCCAACGTCCTGACTTTC. The encoded protein is CSVAWDRDRGANVLTF. The full variable domain, completed using reference TRBV29-1 and TRBJ2-6, is SAVISQKPSRDICQRGTSLTIQCQVDSQVTMMFWYRQQPGQSLTLIATANQGSEATYESGFVIDKFPISRPNLTFSTLTVSNMSPEDSSIYLCSVAWDRDRGANVLTFGAGSRLTVL.

This chain links TRBV6-5 with TRBJ1-6; maybe TRBD1 (6 bases). Germline CDR1 MNHEY, CDR2 SVGAGI. CDR3 size: 14 residues. The V gene lost 10 bases and the J gene lost 5 bases, with 15 bases spanning the gap. The CDR3: CATSRGPNNSPLHF. As DNA, the CDR3 is TGTGCCACCTCCAGGGGACCAAATAATTCACCCCTCCACTTT.

The chain links TRBV15 to TRBJ2-3; TRBD2 matches 7 bases. CDR1 is LNHNV, CDR2 YYDKDF, per germline (reference sequence). The CDR3 length is 16 residues. V gave up 1 base and J gave up 2 bases; unmatched junction bases: 6. The CDR3 coding sequence is TGTGCCACCAGCAGAGGACCCGGGACTAACACAGATACGCAGTATTTT. Its protein is CATSRGPGTNTDTQYF.

The chain joins TRBV7-8 to TRBJ2-5, with D hard to call. Germline V gene sequence: CDR1 SGHVS, CDR2 FQNEAQ. Between the trimmed V and J ends, which lost 7 bases and 2 bases, there was a span of 11 bases. This CDR3 region has 13 residues. The CDR3 spells CASTLRFQETQYF. The CDR3 DNA sequence: TGTGCCAGCACCTTGCGGTTTCAAGAGACCCAGTACTTC.

The chain recombines TRBV9 with TRBJ1-4; D is perhaps TRBD1 (5 bases). The germline CDR1 and CDR2 sequences are SGDLS and YYNGEE. There are 14 residues in the CDR3. The ends were cut back, 4 bases at V and 6 bases at J, with 13 bases in the middle. The CDR3 sequence is CASSPPGEYEKLFF. CDR3 bases: TGTGCCAGCAGCCCCCCGGGGGAGTATGAAAAACTGTTTTTT. Full variable domain (missing parts from reference TRBV9 and TRBJ1-4): DSGVTQTPKHLITATGQRVTLRCSPRSGDLSVYWYQQSLDQGLQFLIQYYNGEERAKGNILERFSAQQFPDLHSELNLSSLELGDSALYFCASSPPGEYEKLFFGSGTQLSVL.

The DNA of the CDR3 is TGTGCCAGCAGTCACTACTCGACAGGGAACCGGGACACTGAAGCTTTCTTT. It specifies CASSHYSTGNRDTEAFF. The rearrangement uses TRBV28 and TRBJ1-1; 7 nucleotides match TRBD1. Germline V CDR1 and CDR2: MDHEN, SYDVKM. V shed 5 bases and J 3 bases; nucleotides not matched to a gene: 15. The CDR3 loop spans 17 amino acids.

This clone was seen a single time. The rearrangement uses TRBV28 and TRBJ1-6, with D possibly TRBD1 on 6 matching bases. The CDR3 has 15 amino acids. Per germline, CDR1 MDHEN and CDR2 SYDVKM. V lost 5 bases and J lost 6, with 14 bases in between. CDR3 amino acids: CASSPPQGGNSPLHF. DNA for the CDR3: TGTGCCAGCAGTCCTCCACAGGGCGGTAATTCACCCCTCCACTTT.

Concerning this clone itself: Other DNA sequences in the same sample also yield this CDR3. J is TRBJ1-4 and V is TRBV30, with D possibly matching TRBD1 (5 bases). V lost 4 bases, J lost 3 bases, and 9 bases lay in between. CDR3 size: 13 residues. CDR1 and CDR2 from the germline V gene are GTSNPN and SVGIG (reference sequence). CDR3 region: CAWTGQPNEKLFF. CDR3 coding DNA: TGTGCCTGGACAGGACAACCTAATGAAAAACTGTTTTTT.

CDR3 loop: CASHKRQGFPYEQYF. CDR3 DNA: TGTGCCAGCCACAAGAGGCAGGGCTTCCCCTACGAGCAGTACTTC. The chain carries TRBV5-4 and TRBJ2-7, with a tentative D call TRBD1 (5 bases). V shed 7 bases and J shed 2 bases, with 19 bases lying between them. This CDR3 has 15 residues. Germline V gives CDR1 SGHNT, CDR2 YYREEE (reference sequence).

This clone was seen only a few times. The V and J genes are TRBV15 and TRBJ2-5; weak D call: TRBD2 (6 bases). V was clipped by 0 bases and J by 4 bases, with 12 bases between them. The CDR3 is 15 amino acids. From germline, CDR1 is LNHNV and CDR2 YYDKDF (reference sequence). The CDR3 DNA reads TGTGCCACCAGCAGAGAGTCGGGAGAAGTAGAGACCCAGTACTTC. Its protein product is CATSRESGEVETQYF.

The V gene is TRBV28, the J gene TRBJ2-3; D remains ambiguous. The V end lost 5 bases, the J end lost 9 bases, and 18 bases lay between the germline ends. This CDR3 region has 14 residues. Germline CDR1 is MDHEN and CDR2 is SYDVKM. In nucleotides, the CDR3 is TGTGCCAGCAGTCTCAGGTGGCGAGTGGGCACGCAGTATTTT. Translating gives CASSLRWRVGTQYF.